This T cell receptor (beta chain) was identified in a study of T cells in localized non-small cell lung cancer. This CDR3 is 14 amino acids long. Per germline, CDR1 SGHRS and CDR2 YFSETQ. The germline V and J ends were trimmed by 3 bases and 5 bases, with 14 bases remaining between them. Data came from immunoSEQ multiplex PCR; TCRdb stores just in-frame clones and leaves some out. The sample consists of about 43,000 clones, 75% to 95% of them appearing once. The TCR was taken from a woman aged 40-70 years with stage II lung adenocarcinoma. The chain links TRBV5-1 to TRBJ1-1; no definite D call. This specimen consisted of PBMCs, obtained before any cancer treatment. CDR3 protein: CASSWALDMTEAFF. In nucleotides, the CDR3 is TGCGCCAGCAGCTGGGCTCTAGACATGACTGAAGCTTTCTTT.